The next 23 T cell receptor beta chains were all read from a single sample in a study of regulatory T cells in long-lasting Graves disease. Arm-PCR of CDR3 regions with iRepertoire HTBI primers generated TCR beta libraries. TCRdb reanalysed the multiplex PCR reads using MiXCR and keeps one entry per CDR3 protein. The sample yields about 220,000 distinct CDR3 sequences, roughly a fifth seen once. Sample time point: newly diagnosed GD, antithyroid drugs for less than 3 months. Construction of the TCR library relied on RNA isolated from PBMCs. Separately, the same data were catalogued under a study of T cells in Graves' hyperthyroidism and ophthalmopathy.

The sequencing here drew on peripheral blood mononuclear cells (PBMCs), taken at new diagnosis, from a patient treated with antithyroid drugs. These receptors were obtained from a woman aged 25 to 45 with Graves disease.

This clonotype was seen repeatedly, ten times or more. The CDR3 loop reads CASSLRGRNLYGYTF. In DNA, the CDR3 is TGTGCCAGCAGTTTAAGGGGCCGAAACCTCTATGGCTACACCTTC. This sequence joins TRBV28 and TRBJ1-2, with D perhaps matching TRBD1 (5 bases). Germline CDR1 MDHEN, CDR2 SYDVKM. This CDR3 is built from 15 residues. V lost 2 bases and J lost 4, with 14 bases in between.

This clonotype was seen repeatedly, ten times or more. This chain connects TRBV6-2 or TRBV6-3 to TRBJ2-7, with 9 positions matching TRBD1. The V and J ends lost 2 bases and 1 base, in that order; junction bases with no gene match: 3. Germline loops: CDR1 MNHEY, CDR2 SVGEGT. CDR3 length equals 15 residues. The CDR3 nucleotides read TGTGCCAGCAGTTACCCCGGGACAGGGTCCTACGAGCAGTACTTC. Translating it yields CASSYPGTGSYEQYF.

Concerning this clonotype: At one boundary the junction diverges from the germline segment, which might be a read error. V and J are TRBV28 and TRBJ1-2; possible D gene TRBD1, 6 bases. CDR3 length: 13 amino acids. CDR1 and CDR2 from the germline V gene are MDHEN and SYDVKM. The CDR3 reads CASSFGQHYGYAF. For the CDR3, the DNA is TGTGCCAGCAGCTTCGGACAGCACTATGGCTACGCCTTC.

This clonotype was counted ten times or more. The chain is built from TRBV27 and TRBJ2-7, with no clear D. The ends were cut back, 5 bases at V and 0 bases at J, with 14 bases in the middle. Germline-derived CDR1 and CDR2 are MNHEY and SMNVEV (reference sequence). The CDR3 covers 15 residues. CDR3 DNA sequence: TGTGCCAGCAGTCCGGCCACTTCCAGCTCCTACGAGCAGTACTTC. Protein sequence: CASSPATSSSYEQYF.

The genes are TRBV15 and TRBJ2-2; TRBD1 matches at 12 bases. V lost 8 bases and J lost 8; bases outside the gene matches: 6. Germline V lookup: CDR1 LNHNV, CDR2 YYDKDF (reference sequence). The CDR3 loop spans 14 amino acids. In DNA form, the CDR3 reads TGTGCCACCGGGGGACAGGGGGCGTCAGGGGAGCTGTTTTTT. Protein: CATGGQGASGELFF.

This clonotype was seen repeatedly, ten times or more. This chain joins TRBV28 and TRBJ2-7; the match to TRBD1 covers 8 bases. Losses at the gene ends were 8 bases for V and 2 bases for J; bases not matched to a gene: 8. The CDR3 has 14 residues. Germline assignment: CDR1 MDHEN and CDR2 SYDVKM. This chain's CDR3 is CASGAGGPPYEQYF. In nucleotides, the CDR3 is TGTGCCAGCGGTGCAGGGGGCCCTCCCTACGAGCAGTACTTC.

This clonotype was picked up many times. The chain links TRBV9 to TRBJ2-2, with D unclear. V gave up 2 bases and J gave up 0 bases, with 5 bases separating them. The V gene's germline CDR1 is SGDLS and CDR2 YYNGEE. The CDR3 has 14 amino acids. The CDR3 here is CASSVEANTGELFF. CDR3 in DNA: TGTGCCAGCAGCGTCGAGGCGAACACCGGGGAGCTGTTTTTT.

This clonotype was seen once. The V gene is TRBV5-4, the J gene TRBJ2-3, with D unresolved. V lost 0 bases, J lost 4 bases, and 18 bases lay in between. This CDR3 comprises 17 residues. The germline CDR1 and CDR2 sequences are SGHNT and YYREEE (reference sequence). The chain's CDR3 is CASSLAFTASRADTQYF. The CDR3, as DNA: TGTGCCAGCAGCTTGGCGTTCACCGCCAGTAGAGCAGATACGCAGTATTTT.

This clonotype was observed at least ten times. The V call is TRBV2, the J call TRBJ2-1, with D tentatively TRBD2 (5 bases). CDR3 length: 14 residues. CDR1 and CDR2 from the germline V gene are SNHLY and FYNNEI. The V end was cut by 7 bases, the J end by 2 bases, with 12 bases between. The CDR3 DNA reads TGTGCCAGCACTGGTAGCGACACCTACAATGAGCAGTTCTTC. It codes for CASTGSDTYNEQFF. Using reference TRBV2 and TRBJ2-1 for the parts outside the CDR3, the full variable domain is EPEVTQTPSHQVTQMGQEVILRCVPISNHLYFYWYRQILGQKVEFLVSFYNNEISEKSEIFDDQFSVERPDGSNFTLKIRSTKLEDSAMYFCASTGSDTYNEQFFGPGTRLTVL.

The chain recombines TRBV12-3 or TRBV12-4 with TRBJ2-7; TRBD2 aligns across 10 bases. Matching the DNA end better, TRBJ2-3 makes the J call doubtful. CDR3 length: 13 amino acids. CDR3 in amino acids: CASLAGASDTQYF. CDR3 sequence (DNA): TGTGCCAGCCTAGCGGGAGCATCAGATACGCAGTATTTT.

This clonotype has ten or more counts. The rearrangement links TRBV30 to TRBJ2-7; D gene unclear. Germline V gene lookup returns CDR1 GTSNPN and CDR2 SVGIG (reference sequence). Trimming left V 5 bases short and J 2 bases short, with 7 bases between. The CDR3 extends over 11 amino acids. Here the CDR3 reads CAWSAAYEQYF. The DNA of the CDR3 is TGTGCCTGGTCGGCGGCCTACGAGCAGTACTTC.

This clonotype was observed many times. The CDR3: CASKGQETLGNQPQHF. The CDR3 DNA follows: TGTGCCAGTAAGGGACAGGAGACTCTAGGCAATCAGCCCCAGCATTTT. The genes are TRBV19 and TRBJ1-5, with 8 bases fitting TRBD1. Germline V lookup: CDR1 LNHDA, CDR2 SQIVND (reference sequence). CDR3 length equals 16 residues. J gave up 2 bases and V 7 bases, and 10 bases lay outside the gene matches. Complete variable domain (other parts from reference TRBV19 and TRBJ1-5): DGGITQSPKYLFRKEGQNVTLSCEQNLNHDAMYWYRQDPGQGLRLIYYSQIVNDFQKGDIAEGYSVSREKKESFPLTVTSAQKNPTAFYLCASKGQETLGNQPQHFGDGTRLSIL.

This clonotype showed up many times. The J gene is TRBJ2-1, the V gene TRBV6-2 or TRBV6-3; tentatively, D is TRBD1 (6 bases). The germline CDR1 and CDR2 sequences are MNHEY and SVGEGT. V was clipped by 6 bases and J by 10 bases, with 13 bases between them. The length of the CDR3 is 12 residues. The CDR3 nucleotides read TGTGCCAGCAGCATCGACGGGACAGAGCAGTTCTTC. Translation gives CASSIDGTEQFF.

This clonotype was observed at least ten times. The V call is TRBV19, the J call TRBJ1-5, with a tentative D call TRBD1 (5 bases). Germline V gives CDR1 LNHDA, CDR2 SQIVND (reference sequence). The CDR3 is 14 amino acids. V lost 2 bases and J lost 6, with 11 bases in between. The CDR3 loop reads CASSIKQGGQPQHF. The CDR3 DNA reads TGTGCCAGTAGTATAAAGCAGGGAGGTCAGCCCCAGCATTTT. The whole variable domain, filled in from reference TRBV19 and TRBJ1-5, reads DGGITQSPKYLFRKEGQNVTLSCEQNLNHDAMYWYRQDPGQGLRLIYYSQIVNDFQKGDIAEGYSVSREKKESFPLTVTSAQKNPTAFYLCASSIKQGGQPQHFGDGTRLSIL.

This clonotype was found many times. This chain joins TRBV2 and TRBJ1-2; no firm D call. The CDR3 length is 13 residues. From germline, CDR1 is SNHLY and CDR2 FYNNEI. The V end lost 3 bases, the J end lost 6 bases, and 11 bases lay between the germline ends. The CDR3: CASSDPTGNGYTF. CDR3 sequence (DNA): TGTGCCAGCAGTGACCCGACTGGTAATGGCTACACCTTC.

This clonotype is a singleton in its sample. A far larger clone is one nucleotide away, so this likely arose from a read error. The V gene is TRBV12-3 or TRBV12-4, the J gene TRBJ1-4, with 7 bases fitting TRBD1. CDR3 size: 13 residues. CDR3 DNA: TGTGCCGGCAGGGGCTGGGGACAGCTAAAACTGTTTTTT. This sequence encodes CAGRGWGQLKLFF.

This clonotype was seen repeatedly, ten times or more. The J gene is TRBJ2-5, the V gene TRBV6-5, with D possibly being TRBD2 (7 bases). Germline V lookup: CDR1 MNHEY, CDR2 SVGAGI. V shed 0 bases and J shed 5 bases, with 13 bases lying between them. The CDR3 spans 15 residues. As DNA, the CDR3 is TGTGCCAGCAGTTACTCGGCGGGGGCGCGGGAGACCCAGTACTTC. Protein sequence: CASSYSAGARETQYF.

This chain connects TRBV20-1 to TRBJ2-6, with a possible D match to TRBD1 (5 bases). V lost 3 bases, J lost 0 bases, and 9 bases lay in between. The CDR3 totals 15 residues. Germline V gives CDR1 DFQATT, CDR2 SNEGSKA (reference sequence). The CDR3 nucleotides are TGCAGTGCTAGGGAAGGGGTCTCTGGGGCCAACGTCCTGACTTTC. Amino acids: CSAREGVSGANVLTF.

This clonotype was seen a handful of times. The J gene is TRBJ1-5, the V gene TRBV28; 10 bases fit TRBD1. The CDR3 contains 16 residues. CDR1 and CDR2 from the germline V gene are MDHEN and SYDVKM. Trimming at V came to 8 bases and at J to 6 bases, leaving 13 bases not matched to a gene. The CDR3 sequence: CASFTPGTGVSQPQHF. The CDR3 DNA reads TGTGCCAGCTTTACCCCCGGGACAGGGGTCAGTCAGCCCCAGCATTTT. Filled out from reference TRBV28 and TRBJ1-5, the complete variable domain reads DVKVTQSSRYLVKRTGEKVFLECVQDMDHENMFWYRQDPGLGLRLIYFSYDVKMKEKGDIPEGYSVSREKKERFSLILESASTNQTSMYLCASFTPGTGVSQPQHFGDGTRLSIL.

This chain uses TRBV5-6 with TRBJ2-3; TRBD2 matches at 10 bases. Trimming took 6 bases from V and 6 from J; bases not matched to a gene: 10. Germline values: CDR1 SGHDT, CDR2 YYEEEE. This CDR3 contains 15 residues. The CDR3 here is CASKTLAGAPDTQYF. CDR3 DNA: TGTGCCAGCAAAACTCTAGCGGGGGCACCCGATACGCAGTATTTT.

This clonotype was found a few times. This may come from a read error, since a much larger clone is one base off. The chain is built from TRBV24-1 and TRBJ2-1; 7 nucleotides match TRBD2. The CDR3 spans 15 residues. The ends lost 7 bases at V and 0 bases at J; junction bases unmatched: 5. Germline V CDR1 and CDR2: KGHDR, SFDVKD. In nucleotides, the CDR3 is TGTGCCACCAGCGACTGGGACTACTCCTACAATGAGCAGTTCTTC. Protein sequence: CATSDWDYSYNEQFF.

This clonotype has ten or more counts. The genes are TRBV4-1 and TRBJ1-1, with no clear D. This CDR3 spans 13 amino acids. V was trimmed by 0 bases and J by 4 bases, leaving 6 bases between them. The germline CDR1 and CDR2 sequences are MGHRA and YSYEKL. CDR3 sequence reads: CASSQEGSTEAFF. The CDR3 coding sequence is TGCGCCAGCAGCCAAGAGGGGTCCACTGAAGCTTTCTTT.

This clonotype was seen ten or more times. The chain is built from TRBV30 and TRBJ1-5; D uncertain. The V gene lost 5 bases and the J gene lost 0 bases, with 8 bases spanning the gap. Germline CDR1 and CDR2: GTSNPN and SVGIG (reference sequence). This CDR3 contains 13 residues. The CDR3 sequence is CAWGKNSNQPQHF. DNA for the CDR3: TGTGCCTGGGGGAAGAATAGCAATCAGCCCCAGCATTTT. The full variable domain, with the rest looked up from reference TRBV30 and TRBJ1-5, is SQTIHQWPATLVQPVGSPLSLECTVEGTSNPNLYWYRQAAGRGLQLLFYSVGIGQISSEVPQNLSASRPQDRQFILSSKKLLLSDSGFYLCAWGKNSNQPQHFGDGTRLSIL.